One sample yielded the 13 T cell receptor beta chains listed below, sequenced in a study of blood T cell repertoires in COVID-19. The data were produced by immunoSEQ multiplex PCR, yet TCRdb's version contains in-frame clones alone and is incomplete. In the table there are about 200,000 clones, 80% to 90% of which are singletons. Sequences were obtained from peripheral blood. The source of these receptors is a man aged 60-69 years who had recovered from COVID-19.

V usage is TRBV27 and J usage is TRBJ2-7; TRBD2 matches at 9 bases. This CDR3 has 19 residues. The ends lost 5 bases at V and 0 bases at J; junction bases unmatched: 17. Germline V lookup: CDR1 MNHEY, CDR2 SMNVEV (reference sequence). This CDR3 is CASSPRIAGVPGGSYEQYF. The CDR3 nucleotides read TGTGCCAGCAGTCCTCGGATAGCGGGGGTACCTGGCGGCTCCTACGAGCAGTACTTC.

There are a few counts of this clone. The J gene is TRBJ2-1, the V gene TRBV11-3, with D perhaps matching TRBD2 (6 bases). CDR3 length: 14 residues. CDR1 SGHNT and CDR2 YENEEA come from the germline V gene. V lost 5 bases and J 9 bases, leaving 17 bases between the germline ends. As DNA, the CDR3 is TGTGCCAGCAGCCTCACGGGGCCCGGGGGTGAGCAGTTCTTC. Protein product: CASSLTGPGGEQFF.

The rearrangement joins TRBV5-6 to TRBJ2-1; 7 positions match TRBD2. The V gene end was trimmed by 4 bases and the J gene end by 9 bases; junction bases not matched to a gene: 16. The germline gives CDR1 SGHDT, CDR2 YYEEEE. CDR3 length: 16 amino acids. The CDR3 reads CASSPRGRAPLGEQFF. The CDR3 DNA is TGTGCCAGCAGCCCTCGAGGGAGGGCCCCCTTAGGTGAGCAGTTCTTC.

This chain uses TRBV7-6 with TRBJ1-3; D possibly corresponds to TRBD1 (6 bases). CDR3 length: 14 amino acids. The germline V gene has CDR1 SGHVS and CDR2 FNYEAQ. V was clipped by 4 bases and J by 2 bases, with 9 bases between them. The DNA of the CDR3 is TGTGCCAGCAGCTCTGGACAGCCTGGAAACACCATATATTTT. Encoded protein: CASSSGQPGNTIYF. Drawing the rest from reference TRBV7-6 and TRBJ1-3, the complete variable domain is GAGVSQSPRYKVTKRGQDVALRCDPISGHVSLYWYRQALGQGPEFLTYFNYEAQQDKSGLPNDRFSAERPEGSISTLTIQRTEQRDSAMYRCASSSGQPGNTIYFGEGSWLTVV.

This clone was detected only a few times. The chain links TRBV5-6 to TRBJ2-7; D gene uncertain. The CDR3 length is 13 residues. Between the trimmed V and J ends, which lost 2 bases and 1 base, there was a span of 7 bases. Germline V gene data show CDR1 as SGHDT and CDR2 as YYEEEE. CDR3 coding DNA: TGTGCCAGCAGCTTTTACAGTTCCTACGAGCAGTACTTC. Translation gives CASSFYSSYEQYF.

The rearrangement joins TRBV7-2 to TRBJ2-2; D may be TRBD2 (6 bases). Trimming took 11 bases from V and 4 from J, leaving 11 bases between them. The germline CDR1 and CDR2 sequences are SGHTA and FQGNSA. This CDR3 has 12 amino acids. For the CDR3, the DNA is TGTGCCCAAGGAGGGTTCACCGGGGAGCTGTTTTTT. Amino acids: CAQGGFTGELFF.

The J gene is TRBJ1-6, the V gene TRBV7-9; no clear D. V shed 1 base and J shed 6 bases, with 7 bases lying between them. The V gene's germline CDR1 is SEHNR and CDR2 FQNEAQ (reference sequence). CDR3 length equals 14 residues. The CDR3 bases are TGTGCCAGCAGCTTAGAAACGGGTAATTCACCCCTCCACTTT. It translates to CASSLETGNSPLHF. The whole variable domain, remainder taken from reference TRBV7-9 and TRBJ1-6, is DTGVSQNPRHKITKRGQNVTFRCDPISEHNRLYWYRQTLGQGPEFLTYFQNEAQLEKSRLLSDRFSAERPKGSFSTLEIQRTEQGDSAMYLCASSLETGNSPLHFGNGTRLTVT.

The chain has TRBV23-1 and TRBJ1-2; D possibly corresponds to TRBD1 (6 bases). TRBV23-1 is annotated as an ORF whose role is uncertain. The CDR3 runs 11 residues. V shed 9 bases and J shed 9 bases, with 14 bases lying between them. The chain's CDR3 is CARDSCRSYTF. CDR3 DNA: TGCGCCAGGGACAGCTGTCGAAGCTACACCTTC.

The rearrangement joins TRBV7-2 to TRBJ2-3; the D gene is possibly TRBD1 (6 bases). Germline CDR1 is SGHTA and CDR2 is FQGNSA. This CDR3 has 15 residues. V was trimmed by 8 bases and J by 3 bases, leaving 18 bases between them. This chain's CDR3 is CASRPGRGRTDTQYF. The CDR3, as DNA: TGTGCCAGCCGCCCGGGCAGGGGACGTACAGATACGCAGTATTTT.

This clone was observed a few times. The rearrangement links TRBV7-9 to TRBJ1-2; D ambiguous. V lost 11 bases and J 8 bases, leaving 24 bases between the germline ends. CDR1 is SEHNR, CDR2 FQNEAQ, per germline (reference sequence). The CDR3 consists of 14 residues. CDR3 protein: CAQFVTTQPPGYTF. CDR3 DNA: TGTGCCCAGTTCGTTACTACCCAGCCTCCGGGCTACACCTTC.

The chain links TRBV7-2 to TRBJ2-5; D call uncertain. In germline, CDR1 is SGHTA, CDR2 FQGNSA. V lost 0 bases and J 1 base, leaving 3 bases between the germline ends. CDR3 size: 13 residues. The CDR3 reads CASSLAFQETQYF. For the CDR3, the DNA is TGTGCCAGCAGCTTAGCCTTCCAAGAGACCCAGTACTTC.

J is TRBJ1-2 and V is TRBV19; no definite D call. V was cut by 5 bases and J by 0 bases, with 4 bases left in between. The CDR3 contains 12 residues. The germline V gene encodes CDR1 LNHDA and CDR2 SQIVND (reference sequence). The CDR3 sequence: CASSQANYGYTF. The DNA of the CDR3 is TGTGCCAGTAGTCAGGCTAACTATGGCTACACCTTC.

This sequence joins TRBV18 and TRBJ2-7, with 8 bases fitting TRBD1. This CDR3 spans 15 amino acids. Germline V lookup: CDR1 KGHSH, CDR2 LQKENI. Trimming removed 6 bases from V and 3 bases from J; junction bases left unmatched: 10. The CDR3 loop is CASSSTSTGVYEQYF. For the CDR3, the DNA is TGTGCCAGCTCGTCGACCTCGACAGGGGTCTACGAGCAGTACTTC.